This T cell receptor beta chain is drawn from a study of beta chain features in type 1 diabetes listed by TCRdb under 2018. As for the study more broadly: Mean age, gender distribution, total cell number and subset yield were not different between patients and healthy donors. Across all samples, around 100 million sorted cells were examined, and cell number per subset correlated strongly with RNA yield. The study compared TCRB repertoires of sorted circulating CD4+ T cell subsets between recently diagnosed type 1 diabetes patients and matched healthy donors. Whereas all 30 or so donors provided naive and central memory subsets, regulatory and stem cell-like memory subsets were isolated from just 8 patients and about 8 healthy donors. Study-level results and caveats: Shorter templates might have been favored by PCR, but patient and control samples were amplified and corrected together, so both groups would have been affected equally by any skew. Because cDNA was sequenced instead of genomic DNA, highly expressing activated cells could be over-represented, though the groups showed no difference in activation or CD3 levels. In all four CD4+ subsets, TCRB CDR3 length was moderately but significantly shorter in type 1 diabetes patients. Naive, central memory and regulatory TCRB repertoires appeared to be more alike among patients than among healthy donors. HLA sub-analyses involved small numbers of individuals, so any influence of HLA type on TCRB rearrangement remained unresolved. Patients with type 1 diabetes made fewer insertions and deleted more nucleotides at VDJ recombination sites, implying thymic rearrangement abnormalities.

Details on this clone: Its cognate antigen has yet to be identified. No base-level quality is on record; no much larger clone is a single base apart.

The entire amount of isolated RNA was reverse transcribed using the High Capacity cDNA Reverse Transcription Kit, so the sequenced TCRB transcripts were expressed ones. Naive, central memory and regulatory T cell samples underwent deep immunoSEQ sequencing, averaging roughly 3.4 million total reads per sample. Sorted cells were lysed in RLT buffer and RNA was extracted with DNase-treated RNeasy Micro or Mini kits, depending on cell number. To prevent cross-contamination, every cell subset was processed on its own, while patient and healthy donor samples were processed together. Using the immunoSEQ multiplex PCR, TCRB sequences were amplified from cDNA into 87-bp fragments spanning the CDR3 region. Amplicons were sequenced on the Illumina HiSeq platform. Per the original workflow: Synthetic template baselines were used to correct PCR bias computationally, reads within Hamming distance 2 were collapsed together, and singletons that could not be merged were discarded. Reads were aligned against IMGT to assign V, D and J genes, CDR3 length and insertions or deletions at six rearrangement sites. Within each subset, clonotype counts were normalized to sorted cell number, and only after that were true diversity and Gini coefficients computed with the tcR R package. Repertoire sharing was quantified using the overlap coefficient calculated on TCRB nucleotide sequences. Out-of-frame TCRB sequences from naive cells were analyzed as a proxy for the pre-selection repertoire. TCRdb mirrors the immuneACCESS table, restricted to in-frame sequences. Some clones are absent from its copies; in checked studies, under half trace to an unresolved V gene, and the reason for the others is unknown. V and J calls plus clone size are reproduced from that table; the DNA served to infer D and trimming. The table for this sample lists around 690,000 clones; 9.5% to 15% of them were counted only once. Of the sample, approximately 0.11% is held by the ten largest clones.

From a lookup of the germline V gene, CDR1 and CDR2 are SGHAT and FQNNGV. The CDR3 measures 15 amino acids from cysteine to phenylalanine. CDR3 DNA only is kept here, 45 bases in frame from base 1. Between the V and J ends, shortened by 5 bases and 7 bases respectively, the junction contains 17 bases. A single peripheral blood draw of about 116 mL on average was collected from each donor into heparinised tubes. Naive, central memory, regulatory and stem cell-like memory CD4+ T cells were sorted on a BD FACSAria II using a panel including CD45RO, CCR7, CD25, CD127, CD95 and CD27. A purity above 98% was achieved for all sorted populations. PBMCs were isolated immediately by Lymphoprep density gradient centrifugation and stained directly without culture. To minimize batch effects, samples were stained and sorted in pairs, one healthy donor with one patient per experiment.

The specimen was naive CD4+ T cells from blood. Read against the paper, the sample's cell subset or site label means: true naive CD4+ T cells. The TCR comes from a man aged 30 to 45 with type 1 diabetes. Recombination connected TRBV11-2 to TRBJ2-2; confidence is insufficient to name the D gene. The CDR3 is CASSKTMSYLGELFF. The nucleotide sequence reads TGTGCCAGCAGCAAGACAATGAGCTACCTCGGGGAGCTGTTTTTT.